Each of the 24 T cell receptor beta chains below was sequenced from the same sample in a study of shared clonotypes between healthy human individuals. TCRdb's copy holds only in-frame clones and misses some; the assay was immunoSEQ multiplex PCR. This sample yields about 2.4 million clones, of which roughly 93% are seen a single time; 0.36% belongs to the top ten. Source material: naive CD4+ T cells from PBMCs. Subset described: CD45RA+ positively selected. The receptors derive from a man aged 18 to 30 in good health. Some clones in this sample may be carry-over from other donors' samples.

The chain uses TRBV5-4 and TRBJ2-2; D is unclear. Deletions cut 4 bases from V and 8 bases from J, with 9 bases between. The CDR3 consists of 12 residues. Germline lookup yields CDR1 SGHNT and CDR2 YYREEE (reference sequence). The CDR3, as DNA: TGTGCCAGCAGCCCCCTGAGGGGGGAGCTGTTTTTT. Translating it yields CASSPLRGELFF.

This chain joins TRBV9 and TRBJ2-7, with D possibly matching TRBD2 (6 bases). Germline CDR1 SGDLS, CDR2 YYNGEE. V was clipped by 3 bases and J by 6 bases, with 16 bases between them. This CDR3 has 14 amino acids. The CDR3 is CASSARDFISEQYF. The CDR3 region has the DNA TGTGCCAGCAGCGCCCGGGACTTCATTAGCGAGCAGTACTTC.

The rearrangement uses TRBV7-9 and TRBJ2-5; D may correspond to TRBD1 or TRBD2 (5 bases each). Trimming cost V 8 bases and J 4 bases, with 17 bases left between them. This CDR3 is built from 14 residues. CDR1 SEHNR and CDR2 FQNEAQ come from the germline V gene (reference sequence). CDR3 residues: CASSFPQRGETQYF. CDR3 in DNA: TGTGCCAGCTCATTCCCCCAGAGGGGAGAGACCCAGTACTTC.

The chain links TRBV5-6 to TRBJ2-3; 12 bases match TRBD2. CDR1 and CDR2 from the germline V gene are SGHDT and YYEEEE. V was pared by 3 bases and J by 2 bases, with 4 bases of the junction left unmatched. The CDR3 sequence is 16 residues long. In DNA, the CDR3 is TGTGCCAGCAGCTACTGGACTAGCGGGATCACAGATACGCAGTATTTT. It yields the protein CASSYWTSGITDTQYF.

The CDR3 is CASLPAGTATEAFF. DNA for the CDR3: TGTGCCAGCTTACCGGCGGGGACTGCCACTGAAGCTTTCTTT. The V gene is TRBV25-1, the J gene TRBJ1-1; D might be TRBD1 (5 bases). The CDR3 spans 14 residues. V was trimmed by 8 bases and J by 4 bases, leaving 17 bases between them. Germline values: CDR1 MGHDK, CDR2 SYGVNS.

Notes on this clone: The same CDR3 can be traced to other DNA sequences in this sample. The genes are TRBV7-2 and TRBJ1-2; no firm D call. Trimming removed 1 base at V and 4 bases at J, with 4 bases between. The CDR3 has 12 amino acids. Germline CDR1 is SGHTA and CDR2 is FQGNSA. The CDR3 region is CASSLGGYGYTF. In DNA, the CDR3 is TGTGCCAGCAGCTTAGGGGGCTATGGCTACACCTTC.

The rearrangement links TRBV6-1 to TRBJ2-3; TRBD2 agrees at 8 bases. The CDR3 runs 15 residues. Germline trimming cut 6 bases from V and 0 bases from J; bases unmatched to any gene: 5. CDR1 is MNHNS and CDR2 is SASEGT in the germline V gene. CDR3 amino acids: CASSREGPSTDTQYF. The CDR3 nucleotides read TGTGCCAGCAGCCGGGAGGGACCCAGCACAGATACGCAGTATTTT.

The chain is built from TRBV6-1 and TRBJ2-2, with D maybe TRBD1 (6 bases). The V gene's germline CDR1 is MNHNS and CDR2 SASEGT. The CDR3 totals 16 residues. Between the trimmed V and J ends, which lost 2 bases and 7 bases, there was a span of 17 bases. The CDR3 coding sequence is TGTGCCAGCAGTGAAAACCGGGACATTATCAGCGGGGAGCTGTTTTTT. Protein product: CASSENRDIISGELFF.

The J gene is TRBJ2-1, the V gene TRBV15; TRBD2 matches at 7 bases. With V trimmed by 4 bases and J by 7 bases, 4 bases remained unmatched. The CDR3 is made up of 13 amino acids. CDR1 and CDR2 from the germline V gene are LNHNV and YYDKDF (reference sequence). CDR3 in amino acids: CATSMGGWNEQFF. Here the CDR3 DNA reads TGTGCCACCAGCATGGGGGGGTGGAATGAGCAGTTCTTC.

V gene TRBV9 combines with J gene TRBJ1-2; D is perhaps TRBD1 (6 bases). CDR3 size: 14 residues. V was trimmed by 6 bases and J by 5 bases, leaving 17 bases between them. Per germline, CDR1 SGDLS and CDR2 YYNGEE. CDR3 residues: CASIGPGGGYGYTF. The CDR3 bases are TGTGCCAGCATCGGGCCGGGGGGCGGATATGGCTACACCTTC.

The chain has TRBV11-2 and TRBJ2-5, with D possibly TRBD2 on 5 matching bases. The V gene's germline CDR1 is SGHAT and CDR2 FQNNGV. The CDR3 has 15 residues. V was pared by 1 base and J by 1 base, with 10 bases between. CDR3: CASSLAAGPQETQYF. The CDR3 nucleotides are TGTGCCAGCAGCTTAGCGGCGGGCCCCCAAGAGACCCAGTACTTC.

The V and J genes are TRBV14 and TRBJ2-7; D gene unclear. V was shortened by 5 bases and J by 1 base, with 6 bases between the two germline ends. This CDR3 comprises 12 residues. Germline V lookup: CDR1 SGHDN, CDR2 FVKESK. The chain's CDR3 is CASSTGSYEQYF. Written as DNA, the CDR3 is TGTGCCAGCAGCACCGGTTCCTACGAGCAGTACTTC.

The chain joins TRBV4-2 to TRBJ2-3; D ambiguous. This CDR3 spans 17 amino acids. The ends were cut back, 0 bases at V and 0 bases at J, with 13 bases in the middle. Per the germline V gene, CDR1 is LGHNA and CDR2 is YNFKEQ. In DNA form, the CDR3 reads TGTGCCAGCAGCCAAGAGACTCGGCGGAGAAGCACAGATACGCAGTATTTT. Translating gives CASSQETRRRSTDTQYF.

In nucleotides, the CDR3 is TGTGCCAGCAGCTGGGACTGGGGCGATCAGCCCCAGCATTTT. This sequence encodes CASSWDWGDQPQHF. This chain connects TRBV7-3 to TRBJ1-5; a possible D gene is TRBD1 (5 bases). The germline CDR1 and CDR2 sequences are SGHTA and FQGTGA. This CDR3 is 14 amino acids long. V was shortened by 4 bases and J by 5 bases, with 12 bases between the two germline ends.

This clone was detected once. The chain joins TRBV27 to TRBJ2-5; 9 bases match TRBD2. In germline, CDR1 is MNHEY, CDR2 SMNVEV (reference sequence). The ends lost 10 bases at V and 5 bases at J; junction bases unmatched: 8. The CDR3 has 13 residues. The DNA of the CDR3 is TGTGCCAACCGCAGCGGGAGGATCGAGACCCAGTACTTC. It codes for CANRSGRIETQYF.

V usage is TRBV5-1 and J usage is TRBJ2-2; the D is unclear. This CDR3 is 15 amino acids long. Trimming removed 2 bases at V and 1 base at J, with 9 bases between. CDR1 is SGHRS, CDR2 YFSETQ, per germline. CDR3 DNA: TGCGCCAGCAGCTTATTCGGAGAGAACACCGGGGAGCTGTTTTTT. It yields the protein CASSLFGENTGELFF.

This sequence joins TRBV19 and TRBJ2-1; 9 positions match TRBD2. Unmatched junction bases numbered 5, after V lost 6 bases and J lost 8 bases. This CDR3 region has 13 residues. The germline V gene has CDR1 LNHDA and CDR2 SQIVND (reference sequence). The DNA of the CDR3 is TGTGCCAGTAGAAGGGGACTAGCAGATGAGCAGTTCTTC. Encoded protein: CASRRGLADEQFF.

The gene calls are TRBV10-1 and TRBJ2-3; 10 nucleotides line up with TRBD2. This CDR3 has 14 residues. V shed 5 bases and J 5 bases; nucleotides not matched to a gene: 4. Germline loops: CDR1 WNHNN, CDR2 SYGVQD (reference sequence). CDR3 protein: CASSSGRAVDTQYF. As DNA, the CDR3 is TGCGCCAGCAGTAGCGGGAGGGCCGTAGATACGCAGTATTTT.

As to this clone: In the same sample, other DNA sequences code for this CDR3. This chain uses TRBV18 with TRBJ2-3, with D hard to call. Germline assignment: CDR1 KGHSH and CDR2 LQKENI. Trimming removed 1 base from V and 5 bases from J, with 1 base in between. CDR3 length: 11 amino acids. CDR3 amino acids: CASSPQDTQYF. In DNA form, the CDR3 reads TGTGCCAGCTCACCACAAGATACGCAGTATTTT. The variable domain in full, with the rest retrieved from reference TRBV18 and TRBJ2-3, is NAGVMQNPRHLVRRRGQEARLRCSPMKGHSHVYWYRQLPEEGLKFMVYLQKENIIDESGMPKERFSAEFPKEGPSILRIQQVVRGDSAAYFCASSPQDTQYFGPGTRLTVL.

The CDR3 bases are TGTGCCAGCAGTTTTCCCGCTAACAGGGAACTTAGTCCCGACTCCTACAATGAGCAGTTCTTC. Protein product: CASSFPANRELSPDSYNEQFF. This sequence joins TRBV28 and TRBJ2-1; weak D call: TRBD1 (6 bases). Germline V gives CDR1 MDHEN, CDR2 SYDVKM. The CDR3 runs 21 residues. Deletions cut 3 bases from V and 0 bases from J, with 27 bases between.

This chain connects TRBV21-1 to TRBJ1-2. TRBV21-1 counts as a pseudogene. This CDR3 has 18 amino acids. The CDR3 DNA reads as TGTGCCAGCAGCAAAGCCCAACAAAACGGTGACCTGAACTATGGCTACACCTTC. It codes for CASSKAQQNGDLNYGYTF.

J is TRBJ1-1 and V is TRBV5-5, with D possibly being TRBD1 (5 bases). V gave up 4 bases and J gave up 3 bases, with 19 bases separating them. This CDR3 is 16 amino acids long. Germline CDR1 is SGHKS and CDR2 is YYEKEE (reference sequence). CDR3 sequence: CASSPAGSFGDTEAFF. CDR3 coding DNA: TGTGCCAGCAGCCCGGCAGGGTCATTTGGGGACACTGAAGCTTTCTTT.

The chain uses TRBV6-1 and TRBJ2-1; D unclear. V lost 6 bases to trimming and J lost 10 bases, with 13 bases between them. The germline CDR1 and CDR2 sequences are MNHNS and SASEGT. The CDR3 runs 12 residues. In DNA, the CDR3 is TGTGCCAGCAGCGACCACGCTCCCGAGCAGTTCTTC. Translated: CASSDHAPEQFF.

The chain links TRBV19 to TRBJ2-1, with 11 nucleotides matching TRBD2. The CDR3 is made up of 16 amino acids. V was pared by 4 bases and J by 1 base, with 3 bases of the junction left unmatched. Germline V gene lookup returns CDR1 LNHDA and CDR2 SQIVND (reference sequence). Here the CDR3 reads CASSTLAGGSYNEQFF. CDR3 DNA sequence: TGTGCCAGTAGTACTCTAGCGGGAGGATCCTACAATGAGCAGTTCTTC.